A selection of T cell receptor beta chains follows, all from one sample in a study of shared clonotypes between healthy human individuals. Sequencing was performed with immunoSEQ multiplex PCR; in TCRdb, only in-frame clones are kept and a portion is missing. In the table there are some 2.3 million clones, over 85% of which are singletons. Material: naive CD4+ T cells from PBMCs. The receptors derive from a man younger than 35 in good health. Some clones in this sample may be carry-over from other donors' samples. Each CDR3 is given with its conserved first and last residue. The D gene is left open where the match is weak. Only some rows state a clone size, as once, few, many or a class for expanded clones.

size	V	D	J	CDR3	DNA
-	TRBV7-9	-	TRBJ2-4	CASSLVPGKNIQYF	TGTGCCAGCAGCTTAGTCCCTGGTAAAAACATTCAGTACTTC
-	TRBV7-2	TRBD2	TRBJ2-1	CASSFRAGDYNEQFF	TGTGCCAGCAGCTTTCGTGCGGGAGACTACAATGAGCAGTTCTTC
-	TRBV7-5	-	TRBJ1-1	CARSLVKGLNTEAFF	TGTGCCAGAAGCTTAGTTAAGGGGCTGAACACTGAAGCTTTCTTT
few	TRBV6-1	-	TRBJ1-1	CASRGNTEAFF	TGTGCCAGCAGAGGGAACACTGAAGCTTTCTTT
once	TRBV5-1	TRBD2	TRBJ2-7	CASSGGSGGSYEQYF	TGCGCCAGCAGCGGCGGGAGCGGGGGCTCCTACGAGCAGTACTTC
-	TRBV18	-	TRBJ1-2	CASSPDRSHYGYTF	TGTGCCAGCTCACCTGACAGGTCCCACTATGGCTACACCTTC
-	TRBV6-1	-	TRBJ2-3	CASSGAFGGTDTQYF	TGTGCCAGCAGTGGGGCCTTCGGGGGCACAGATACGCAGTATTTT
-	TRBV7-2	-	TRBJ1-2	CASSSTYAGDYGYTF	TGTGCCAGCAGCTCGACTTACGCAGGGGACTATGGCTACACCTTC
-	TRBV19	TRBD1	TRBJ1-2	CASRDRGYGYTF	TGTGCCAGCCGGGACAGGGGCTATGGCTACACCTTC
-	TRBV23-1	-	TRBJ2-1	CASVRGPPGDNEQFF	TGCGCCAGCGTCCGGGGGCCACCCGGGGACAATGAGCAGTTCTTC
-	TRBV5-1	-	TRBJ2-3	CANRFRTNTDTQYF	TGCGCCAACAGGTTCAGAACGAACACAGATACGCAGTATTTT
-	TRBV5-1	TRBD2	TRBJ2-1	CASSLQSGGRNEQFF	TGCGCCAGCAGCTTGCAAAGCGGGGGGCGGAATGAGCAGTTCTTC
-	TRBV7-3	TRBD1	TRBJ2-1	CASSFSGQENNEQFF	TGTGCCAGCAGCTTCTCGGGACAGGAGAACAATGAGCAGTTCTTC
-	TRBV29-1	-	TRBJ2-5	CSVESGSRETQYF	TGCAGCGTTGAATCCGGGAGCCGGGAGACCCAGTACTTC
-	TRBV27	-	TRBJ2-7	CASSLSQTLSFYEQYF	TGTGCCAGCAGTTTATCCCAGACACTGAGCTTCTACGAGCAGTACTTC
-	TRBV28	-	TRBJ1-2	CASIGGGTNYGYTF	TGTGCCAGCATCGGAGGAGGGACAAATTATGGCTACACCTTC
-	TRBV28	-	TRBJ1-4	CASSFRAGNEKLFF	TGTGCCAGCAGTTTCAGGGCCGGGAATGAAAAACTGTTTTTT
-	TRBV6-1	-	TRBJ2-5	CASSERSGIFQGPQETQYF	TGTGCCAGCAGTGAACGTTCCGGTATATTCCAGGGACCCCAAGAGACCCAGTACTTC
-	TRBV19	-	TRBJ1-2	CASRIIGTSAYGYTF	TGTGCCAGTAGGATAATAGGGACATCGGCTTATGGCTACACCTTC
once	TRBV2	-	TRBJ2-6	CASSSSSGANVLTF	TGTGCCAGCAGTTCTAGCTCTGGGGCCAACGTCCTGACTTTC
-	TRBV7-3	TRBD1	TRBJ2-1	CASSSQSTGQFGQFF	TGTGCCAGCAGCTCCCAGTCGACGGGACAGTTCGGGCAGTTCTTC
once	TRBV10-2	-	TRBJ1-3	CASFGPGLSGNTIYF	TGCGCCAGTTTTGGGCCAGGATTGTCTGGAAACACCATATATTTT
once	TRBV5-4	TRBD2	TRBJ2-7	CASSSGLDEQYF	TGTGCCAGCAGCTCGGGACTAGACGAGCAGTACTTC
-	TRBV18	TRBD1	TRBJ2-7	CASSPQGQGRSYEQYF	TGTGCCAGCTCACCACAGGGACAGGGCCGCTCCTACGAGCAGTACTTC
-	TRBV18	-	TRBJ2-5	CASSPPGMRGGAETQYF	TGTGCCAGCTCACCACCAGGGATGAGGGGTGGAGCAGAGACCCAGTACTTC
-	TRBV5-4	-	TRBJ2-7	CASSQDSISYEQYF	TGTGCCAGCAGCCAGGACAGCATCTCCTACGAGCAGTACTTC
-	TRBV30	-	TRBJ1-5	CAWSGTDNQPQHF	TGTGCCTGGAGCGGGACGGACAATCAGCCCCAGCATTTT
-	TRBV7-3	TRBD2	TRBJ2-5	CASSPTSGLGGPETQYF	TGTGCCAGCAGCCCGACTAGCGGATTGGGGGGACCAGAGACCCAGTACTTC
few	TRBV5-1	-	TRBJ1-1	CASSLNAMGMGNTEAFF	TGCGCCAGCAGCTTGAACGCGATGGGGATGGGGAACACTGAAGCTTTCTTT
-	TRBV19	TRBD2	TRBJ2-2	CASTRREGTGELFF	TGTGCCAGCACGAGGCGGGAGGGCACCGGGGAGCTGTTTTTT
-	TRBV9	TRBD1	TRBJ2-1	CASSPIRSQGVDNEQFF	TGTGCCAGCAGCCCCATCAGGAGTCAGGGGGTGGACAATGAGCAGTTCTTC
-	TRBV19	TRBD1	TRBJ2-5	CASSPRDRDWPWETQYF	TGTGCCAGTAGCCCCCGGGACAGGGATTGGCCGTGGGAGACCCAGTACTTC
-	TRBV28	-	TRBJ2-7	CASSPPGNSVYEQYF	TGTGCCAGCAGTCCCCCAGGGAATAGCGTCTACGAGCAGTACTTC